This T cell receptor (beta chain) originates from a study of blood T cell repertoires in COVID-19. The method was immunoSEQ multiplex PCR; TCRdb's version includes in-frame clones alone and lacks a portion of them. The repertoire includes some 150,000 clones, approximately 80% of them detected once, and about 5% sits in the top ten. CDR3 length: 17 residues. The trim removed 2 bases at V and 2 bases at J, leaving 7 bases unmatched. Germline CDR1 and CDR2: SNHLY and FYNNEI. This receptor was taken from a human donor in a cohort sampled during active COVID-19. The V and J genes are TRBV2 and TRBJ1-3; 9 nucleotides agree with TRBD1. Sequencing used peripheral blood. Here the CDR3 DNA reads TGTGCCAGCAGTGAAACAGGGGGCGAATTTACTGGAAACACCATATATTTT. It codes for CASSETGGEFTGNTIYF. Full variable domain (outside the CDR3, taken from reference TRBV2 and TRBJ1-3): EPEVTQTPSHQVTQMGQEVILRCVPISNHLYFYWYRQILGQKVEFLVSFYNNEISEKSEIFDDQFSVERPDGSNFTLKIRSTKLEDSAMYFCASSETGGEFTGNTIYFGEGSWLTVV.